This paragraph reports one T cell receptor (beta chain). No antigen is known for it. The input lacks base qualities; no much larger clone sits a single base away. The source of the sample is a study of blood T cell repertoires in COVID-19 (dated by TCRdb to 2020 to 2022). Background for the entire study: Samples from collaborators originated in the United States, Italy and Spain and spanned both the acute and convalescent phases of COVID-19. The material from the prospective study consisted of cDNA or gDNA derived from T cells, B-cell-depleted T cells, or PBMCs. Subjects who had been exposed to COVID-19, were actively infected with it, or had recovered from it provided the deeply sampled blood TCRbeta repertoires that made up the dataset. The repertoires were made available in a free public database intended to serve as a resource for research on the immune response to SARS-CoV-2. The samples were drawn from two sources: the first 160 participants of the ongoing ImmuneRACE study, and over 1,000 subjects contributed by 6 global collaborators. The sample metadata nearly always contained a de-identified subject ID, COVID-19 status, age in years and sex. HLA class I and class II types, where available, came from metadata supplied by the sample provider rather than from assay-based typing.

According to the germline V gene (reference sequence), CDR1 reads LGHDT and CDR2 reads YNNKEL. The CDR3 goes from the cysteine to the phenylalanine over 17 residues. CDR3 DNA is the only sequence kept; it has 51 bases, read in frame from the first base. V is clipped by 2 bases and J by 2 bases, and the sequence between their germline boundaries is 17 bases long. Participants in the prospective study were aged about 18 to 95 years, lived in over 20 United States geographic areas, and enrolled through a virtual design. To assign participants to cohorts, the prospective study relied on clinical history that participants themselves reported in a screening survey and a study questionnaire. Exposed participants had been in contact with someone with a PCR-confirmed or clinician-diagnosed COVID-19 case within 2 weeks of study entry. Each participant in the prospective study had whole blood, serum and a nasopharyngeal or oropharyngeal swab collected by mobile phlebotomists. Participants in the prospective study had the option to provide additional blood draws and questionnaires over an approximately 2-month period. Before DNA extraction, prospective study blood samples were shipped either frozen or at room temperature.

TCRbeta CDR3 regions were amplified from genomic DNA by means of the immunoSEQ Assay, a bias-controlled multiplex PCR. The published analysis was carried out like this. The number of nucleated cells in each sample was estimated from the amplification of reference gene primers within the assay. Sequence reads were collapsed and filtered to measure the absolute abundance of every unique TCRbeta CDR3 rearrangement. Productive Simpson clonality was computed per sample as the square root of Simpson's diversity index over productive rearrangements. This is the immuneACCESS table as TCRdb keeps it, with only in-frame sequences that have V and J called. A part of the clones is gone; compared with another copy, unresolved V genes explain less than half, and the rest is unexplained. The V and J calls and the clone size are those of that table, but D and trimming were determined from the DNA. The sample profile shows 230,000 or so clones; about 85% of them were found once. Roughly 6.7% of the sample lies in the top ten.

Results and caveats for the whole study, not just this receptor: How much clinical and demographic metadata was included differed by source and by participant, and the metadata was provided uncurated.

The sequence derives from a woman aged 45-65 years who had been exposed to COVID-19. The sequence is built from TRBV3-1 (or the pseudogene TRBV3-2) and TRBJ2-3, and TRBD2 may be the D gene, going by 5 matching bases. Sequenced input: PBMCs or T cells enriched from blood (not recorded which). The CDR3 amino acid sequence is: CASSQPSTGFNTDTQYF. The DNA sequence is TGTGCCAGCAGCCAACCCTCGACGGGATTTAACACAGATACGCAGTATTTT.